The entry below gives a single T cell receptor beta chain sequence along with its context. The data are from a study of control samples from healthy donors and cancer patients. Data came from immunoSEQ multiplex PCR; TCRdb stores just in-frame clones and leaves some out. The sample has roughly 73,000 clones, almost 95% seen once. Germline values: CDR1 SGHNT, CDR2 YENEEA. V shed 5 bases and J 1 base; nucleotides not matched to a gene: 8. There are 16 residues in the CDR3. Sample: blood. This TCR derives from an older woman in good health. The rearrangement links TRBV11-3 to TRBJ2-5; 9 bases fit TRBD1. CDR3 in amino acids: CASSRGAQGAQETQYF. The CDR3 nucleotides read TGTGCCAGCAGCCGAGGGGCACAGGGGGCCCAAGAGACCCAGTACTTC.